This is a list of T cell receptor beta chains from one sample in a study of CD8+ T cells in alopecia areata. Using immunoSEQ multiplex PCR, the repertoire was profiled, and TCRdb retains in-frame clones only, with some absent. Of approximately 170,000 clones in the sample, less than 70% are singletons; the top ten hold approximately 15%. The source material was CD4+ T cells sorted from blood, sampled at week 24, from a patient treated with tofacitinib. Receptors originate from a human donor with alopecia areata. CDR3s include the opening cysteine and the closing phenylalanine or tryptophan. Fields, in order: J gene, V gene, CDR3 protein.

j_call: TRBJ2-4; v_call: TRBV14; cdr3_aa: CASSQAGTPRAIQYF
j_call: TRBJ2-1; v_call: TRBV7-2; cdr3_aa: CASSVDSGGYNEQFF
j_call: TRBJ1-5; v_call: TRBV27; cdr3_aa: CASSQRENQPQHF
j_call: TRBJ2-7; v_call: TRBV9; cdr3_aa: CASSVGPLGEQYF
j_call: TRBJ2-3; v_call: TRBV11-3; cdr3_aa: CASSLAAHTQYF
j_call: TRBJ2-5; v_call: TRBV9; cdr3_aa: CASSAGTSGQETQYF
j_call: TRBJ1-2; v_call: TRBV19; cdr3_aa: CASSIDPLYGYTF
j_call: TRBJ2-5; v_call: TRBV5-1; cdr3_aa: CASSLDLGTAQETQYF
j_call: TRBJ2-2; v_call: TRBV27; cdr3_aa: CASSFRSGELFF
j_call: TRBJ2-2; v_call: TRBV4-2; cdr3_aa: CASSQPMDGELFF
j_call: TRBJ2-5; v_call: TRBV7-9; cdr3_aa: CASSFGTEETQYF
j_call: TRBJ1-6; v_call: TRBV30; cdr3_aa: CAWSPPPGSPLHF
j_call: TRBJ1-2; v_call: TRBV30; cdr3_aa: CAWSVSANYGYTF
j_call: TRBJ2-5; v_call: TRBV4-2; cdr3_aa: CASSQESAKETQYF
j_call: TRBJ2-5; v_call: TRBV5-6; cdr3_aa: CASTTGSGETQYF
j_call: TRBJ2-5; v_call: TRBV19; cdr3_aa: CASRGIQETQYF
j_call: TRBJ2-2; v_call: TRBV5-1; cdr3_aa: CASSLGRLKDTGELFF
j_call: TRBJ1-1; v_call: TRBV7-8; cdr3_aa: CASSARTGATEAFF
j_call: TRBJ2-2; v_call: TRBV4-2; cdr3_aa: CASSQLDLAANTGELFF
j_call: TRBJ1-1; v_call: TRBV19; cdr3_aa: CASINRQLVTEAFF
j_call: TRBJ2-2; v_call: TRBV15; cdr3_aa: CATSRDVGLNTGELFF
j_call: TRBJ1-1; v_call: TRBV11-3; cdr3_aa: CASSPRGLMRSVQDTEAFF
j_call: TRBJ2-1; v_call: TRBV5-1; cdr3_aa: CASSFAPLGGEQFF
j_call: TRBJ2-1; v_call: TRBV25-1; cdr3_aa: CASSETGSYNEQFF
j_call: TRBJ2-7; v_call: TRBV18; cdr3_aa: CASSPGLAYEQYF
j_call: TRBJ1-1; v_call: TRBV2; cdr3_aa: CATYKDIMNTEAFF
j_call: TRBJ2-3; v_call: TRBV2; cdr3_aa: CASSDYREADTQYF
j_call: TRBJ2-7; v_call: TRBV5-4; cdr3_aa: CASSSSSGGTYEQYF
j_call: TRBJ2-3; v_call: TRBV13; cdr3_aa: CASSLQDTQYF
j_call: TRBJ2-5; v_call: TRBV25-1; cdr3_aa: CASRARETQYF
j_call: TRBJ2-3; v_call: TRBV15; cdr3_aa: CATSRGGHSVSTDTQYF
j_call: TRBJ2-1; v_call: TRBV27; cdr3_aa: CASSFEGLAGSHEQFF
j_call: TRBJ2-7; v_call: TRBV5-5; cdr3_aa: CASSKTGSYEQYF
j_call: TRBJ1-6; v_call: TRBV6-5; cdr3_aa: CASRLQGRNSPLHF
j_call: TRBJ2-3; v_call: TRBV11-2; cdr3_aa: CASSLGLAGVFTDTQYF
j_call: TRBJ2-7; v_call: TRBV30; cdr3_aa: CAYRRSYEQYF
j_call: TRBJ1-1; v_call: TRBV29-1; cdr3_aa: CSVATGRTEAFF
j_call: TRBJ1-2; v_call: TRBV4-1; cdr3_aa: CASSHPPGAGGYTF
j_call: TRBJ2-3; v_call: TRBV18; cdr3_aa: CASSPAWGDTQYF
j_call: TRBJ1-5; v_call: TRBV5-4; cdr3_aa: CASSSGGSSNQPQHF
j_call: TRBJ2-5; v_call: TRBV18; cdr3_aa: CASSPVGETQYF